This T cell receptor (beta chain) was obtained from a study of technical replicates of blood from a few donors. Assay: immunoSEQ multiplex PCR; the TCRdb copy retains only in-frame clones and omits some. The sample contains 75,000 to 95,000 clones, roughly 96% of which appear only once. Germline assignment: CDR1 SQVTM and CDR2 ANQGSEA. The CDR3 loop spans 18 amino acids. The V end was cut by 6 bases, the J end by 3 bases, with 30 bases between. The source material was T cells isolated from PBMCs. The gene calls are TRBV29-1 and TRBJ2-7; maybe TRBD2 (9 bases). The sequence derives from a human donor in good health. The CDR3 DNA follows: TGCAGCGTAGCGGGGGGACAGGTCGGTCCCTTCGGGGGCTACGAGCAGTACTTC. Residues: CSVAGGQVGPFGGYEQYF.